This T cell receptor beta chain originates from a study of CD8 T cells in ankylosing spondylitis. The CDR3 runs 14 residues. Trimming removed 5 bases from V and 4 bases from J, with 15 bases in between. Broader study findings: In synovial fluid and blood from reactive arthritis, some motif variants were previously reported. Significant enrichment of disease-linked clones was reported in matched ankylosing spondylitis synovial fluid. Disease-linked clones bore a CD8+ phenotype and were relatively rare in peripheral blood.

Details on this clonotype: Its antigen is still unknown.

TCRdb re-called the 5' RACE reads through MiXCR, storing one row per CDR3 protein. The table lists approximately 100,000 distinct CDR3 sequences, less than 25% of them singletons, with roughly 12% in the top ten. The TCR originated in a male donor with ankylosing spondylitis. The specimen sequenced was synovial fluid, either unsorted or a sorted T cell fraction (not recorded which). The chain employs TRBV12-3 or TRBV12-4 and TRBJ2-7; D is uncertain. Written as DNA, the CDR3 is TGTGCCAGCAGTCCCCGTGCGCTTCCGTACGAGCAGTACTTC. Residues: CASSPRALPYEQYF.